This T cell receptor beta chain was observed in a study of breast tumors, draining lymph nodes, adjacent tissues. Study observations and caveats: That most tumor T cells come from lymph nodes remained unproven. Data fit most tumor T cells coming from lymph node, expanding in tumor. Luminal-like breast cancer showed significantly greater tumor-nontumor repertoire similarity than basal-like breast cancer did. Tumors had less TCR diversity than lymph nodes, more than nontumor tissue.

CDR1 and CDR2 from the germline V gene are MDHEN and SYDVKM. V was shortened by 2 bases and J by 2 bases, with 9 bases between the two germline ends. The CDR3 extends over 14 amino acids. TCRdb reanalysed the multiplex PCR reads using MiXCR and keeps one entry per CDR3 protein. The top ten hold about 2.5% of the sample, which has approximately 140,000 distinct CDR3 sequences, around a third seen once. This clonotype was picked up many times. Antigen specificity is unknown. The lymph nodes were axillary draining lymph nodes from breast cancer patients. This receptor was taken from a female donor with breast cancer. Some clones in this sample may be carry-over from other donors' samples. The rearrangement joins TRBV28 to TRBJ1-2; unclear D gene. The sequenced sample consisted of axillary lymph node tissue. CDR3 in DNA: TGTGCCAGCAGTTTACAAGGTCAGAACTATGGCTACACCTTC. This gives the protein CASSLQGQNYGYTF.